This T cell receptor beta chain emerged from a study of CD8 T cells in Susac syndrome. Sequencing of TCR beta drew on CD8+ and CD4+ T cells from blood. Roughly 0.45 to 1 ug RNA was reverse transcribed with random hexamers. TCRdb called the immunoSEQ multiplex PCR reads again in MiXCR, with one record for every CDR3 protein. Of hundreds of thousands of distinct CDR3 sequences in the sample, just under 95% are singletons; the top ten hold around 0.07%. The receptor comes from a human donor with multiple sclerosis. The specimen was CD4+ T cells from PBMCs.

The DNA for the CDR3 is TGCAGCGTGGGTCGTAAATTGGGAGTAGAGCAGTACTTC. Translated, it gives CSVGRKLGVEQYF. The V and J genes are TRBV29-1 and TRBJ2-7; D is perhaps TRBD2 (5 bases). The CDR3 runs 13 residues. Between the trimmed V and J ends, which lost 6 bases and 7 bases, there was a span of 19 bases. Per germline, CDR1 SQVTM and CDR2 ANQGSEA.